The rows below give T cell receptor beta chains drawn from one sample of a study of Tregs in tolerant kidney transplant recipients. Generated by immunoSEQ multiplex PCR, the TCRdb table keeps only in-frame clones and is missing some. The sample shows roughly 80,000 clones, 90% to 95% of them seen only once. This specimen consisted of CD4+ T cells from blood (PBMCs), obtained 24 months after the transplant. All receptors derive from a human patient who received a combined kidney and bone marrow transplant. A subset of T cells may come from the graft donor. Both conserved end residues are part of each CDR3. The order of the fields is CDR3 length, V gene, J gene, clone size, D gene, CDR3 DNA, CDR3 protein. The D gene is left open where the match is weak. Clone size is stated in some rows and not others, as once, few, many or a class when expanded.

cdr3_length: 12; v_call: TRBV6-1; j_call: TRBJ2-7; clone_size: -; d_call: -; cdr3_nt: TGTGCCAGCAAGCTCAGGACCTACGAGCAGTACTTC; cdr3_aa: CASKLRTYEQYF
cdr3_length: 16; v_call: TRBV21-1; j_call: TRBJ2-7; clone_size: -; d_call: -; cdr3_nt: TGTGCCAGGCCTGGAGGAACTAGCGGGAGAGTCTACGAGCAGTACTTC; cdr3_aa: CARPGGTSGRVYEQYF
cdr3_length: 13; v_call: TRBV5-4; j_call: TRBJ2-7; clone_size: -; d_call: -; cdr3_nt: TGTGCCAGCAGCTTGGGCCCTCCAGGCGAGCAGTACTTC; cdr3_aa: CASSLGPPGEQYF
cdr3_length: 14; v_call: TRBV9; j_call: TRBJ1-3; clone_size: -; d_call: -; cdr3_nt: TGTGCCAGCAGCGTAGCAGGGACTGGAAACACCATATATTTT; cdr3_aa: CASSVAGTGNTIYF
cdr3_length: 12; v_call: TRBV23-1; j_call: TRBJ2-7; clone_size: -; d_call: -; cdr3_nt: TGCGCCAGCAGTCAATGGCCGGGAGAGCAGTACTTC; cdr3_aa: CASSQWPGEQYF
cdr3_length: 15; v_call: TRBV2; j_call: TRBJ2-5; clone_size: once; d_call: -; cdr3_nt: TGTGCCAGCAGTGAAGACGCGTCAGGGGAAGAGACCCAGTACTTC; cdr3_aa: CASSEDASGEETQYF
cdr3_length: 14; v_call: TRBV7-9; j_call: TRBJ2-3; clone_size: -; d_call: -; cdr3_nt: TGTGCCAGCAGCTTAGGGCATGGCACAGATACGCAGTATTTT; cdr3_aa: CASSLGHGTDTQYF
cdr3_length: 15; v_call: TRBV5-1; j_call: TRBJ1-1; clone_size: few; d_call: TRBD1; cdr3_nt: TGCGCCAGCAGCAGCTACAGGGGTATTGACACTGAAGCTTTCTTT; cdr3_aa: CASSSYRGIDTEAFF
cdr3_length: 15; v_call: TRBV10-3; j_call: TRBJ2-3; clone_size: -; d_call: -; cdr3_nt: TGTGCCATCAGGGATAGACAGAGCGCCACAGATACGCAGTATTTT; cdr3_aa: CAIRDRQSATDTQYF
cdr3_length: 13; v_call: TRBV6-6; j_call: TRBJ2-7; clone_size: -; d_call: -; cdr3_nt: TGTGCCAGTTCCGTTGCGGGGAGCTACGAGCAGTACTTC; cdr3_aa: CASSVAGSYEQYF
cdr3_length: 11; v_call: TRBV6-1; j_call: TRBJ1-1; clone_size: -; d_call: -; cdr3_nt: TGTGCCAGCAGGGGGGGAGCTGAAGCTTTCTTT; cdr3_aa: CASRGGAEAFF
cdr3_length: 16; v_call: TRBV11-2; j_call: TRBJ1-5; clone_size: -; d_call: -; cdr3_nt: TGTGCCAGCAGCCCCGGCGGCAGCCTAAAGGATCAGCCCCAGCATTTT; cdr3_aa: CASSPGGSLKDQPQHF
cdr3_length: 15; v_call: TRBV5-1; j_call: TRBJ1-2; clone_size: -; d_call: -; cdr3_nt: TGCGCCAGCACGCGCTCAGGGCGTGCTAACTATGGCTACACCTTC; cdr3_aa: CASTRSGRANYGYTF
cdr3_length: 15; v_call: TRBV7-2; j_call: TRBJ2-1; clone_size: -; d_call: -; cdr3_nt: TGTGCCAGCAGCTTGGAGGGAAGGATCCTAAATGAGCAGTTCTTC; cdr3_aa: CASSLEGRILNEQFF
cdr3_length: 15; v_call: TRBV7-6; j_call: TRBJ1-2; clone_size: -; d_call: -; cdr3_nt: TGTGCCAGCAGCTTAGGTCGACTGACTTACTATGGCTACACCTTC; cdr3_aa: CASSLGRLTYYGYTF
cdr3_length: 17; v_call: TRBV19; j_call: TRBJ1-4; clone_size: -; d_call: -; cdr3_nt: TGTGCCAGTAGTATCCCCCGGTTCGGGGTAGAAAATGAAAAACTGTTTTTT; cdr3_aa: CASSIPRFGVENEKLFF
cdr3_length: 16; v_call: TRBV4-3; j_call: TRBJ2-1; clone_size: -; d_call: TRBD1; cdr3_nt: TGCGCCAGCAGCCTCCAGGGGGCGCGAACTGACTTGCCGCAGTTCTTC; cdr3_aa: CASSLQGARTDLPQFF
cdr3_length: 14; v_call: TRBV27; j_call: TRBJ1-6; clone_size: -; d_call: TRBD1; cdr3_nt: TGTGCCAGCATGCGGGACAGGGGAGATTCACCCCTCCACTTT; cdr3_aa: CASMRDRGDSPLHF
cdr3_length: 16; v_call: TRBV7-8; j_call: TRBJ2-5; clone_size: few; d_call: TRBD2; cdr3_nt: TGTGCCAACGCGAGGCTAGCGGGGGGCAACCAAGAGACCCAGTACTTC; cdr3_aa: CANARLAGGNQETQYF
cdr3_length: 15; v_call: TRBV11-2; j_call: TRBJ2-7; clone_size: -; d_call: TRBD1; cdr3_nt: TGTGCCAGCAGCTCCCCCGAGACAGGGGGGGACGAGCAGTACTTC; cdr3_aa: CASSSPETGGDEQYF
cdr3_length: 15; v_call: TRBV7-2; j_call: TRBJ1-1; clone_size: -; d_call: -; cdr3_nt: TGTGCCAGCAGCTTAAGGTGGCCGGCGGGCACTGAAGCTTTCTTT; cdr3_aa: CASSLRWPAGTEAFF
cdr3_length: 15; v_call: TRBV19; j_call: TRBJ2-7; clone_size: -; d_call: TRBD1; cdr3_nt: TGTGCCAGTAGTAACCGGGACAGGGCTTCCTACGAGCAGTACTTC; cdr3_aa: CASSNRDRASYEQYF
cdr3_length: 14; v_call: TRBV6-5; j_call: TRBJ2-1; clone_size: -; d_call: -; cdr3_nt: TGTGCCAGCAGTCTAGGTTTGGCGTATTCTGAGCAGTTCTTC; cdr3_aa: CASSLGLAYSEQFF
cdr3_length: 15; v_call: TRBV19; j_call: TRBJ1-2; clone_size: -; d_call: -; cdr3_nt: TGTGCCAGTAGTATGGCCCTGACGGGTAACTATGGCTACACCTTC; cdr3_aa: CASSMALTGNYGYTF
cdr3_length: 15; v_call: TRBV7-6; j_call: TRBJ2-4; clone_size: -; d_call: -; cdr3_nt: TGTGCCAGCAGCTTAGGTTGGCAGGTGGGAAACATTCAGTACTTC; cdr3_aa: CASSLGWQVGNIQYF
cdr3_length: 15; v_call: TRBV4-1; j_call: TRBJ2-3; clone_size: -; d_call: -; cdr3_nt: TGCGCCAGCAGCCTGGGACTCCGCCCCACAGATACGCAGTATTTT; cdr3_aa: CASSLGLRPTDTQYF
cdr3_length: 13; v_call: TRBV5-4; j_call: TRBJ1-1; clone_size: -; d_call: TRBD1; cdr3_nt: TGTGCCAGCAGGGACAGGGCCAACACTGAAGCTTTCTTT; cdr3_aa: CASRDRANTEAFF
cdr3_length: 13; v_call: TRBV25-1; j_call: TRBJ2-5; clone_size: -; d_call: -; cdr3_nt: TGTGCCAGCAGTGAATATGGCGGGGAGACCCAGTACTTC; cdr3_aa: CASSEYGGETQYF
cdr3_length: 20; v_call: TRBV19; j_call: TRBJ1-3; clone_size: -; d_call: TRBD1; cdr3_nt: TGTGCCAGTAGCTGTGCTTGGAGGGGACAGACTATTTTCTCTGGAAACACCATATATTTT; cdr3_aa: CASSCAWRGQTIFSGNTIYF
cdr3_length: 15; v_call: TRBV6-4; j_call: TRBJ2-1; clone_size: -; d_call: TRBD2; cdr3_nt: TGTGCCAGCAGTGACTCTGCGTACGGGGGGAATGAGCAGTTCTTC; cdr3_aa: CASSDSAYGGNEQFF
cdr3_length: 13; v_call: TRBV29-1; j_call: TRBJ1-1; clone_size: -; d_call: TRBD1; cdr3_nt: TGCAGCGTACAGCGACAGGGAAGAACTGAAGCTTTCTTT; cdr3_aa: CSVQRQGRTEAFF
cdr3_length: 15; v_call: TRBV10-2; j_call: TRBJ2-3; clone_size: -; d_call: TRBD2; cdr3_nt: TGCGCCAGCAAAGGTACTAGCGGGAGAACAGATACGCAGTATTTT; cdr3_aa: CASKGTSGRTDTQYF
cdr3_length: 16; v_call: TRBV7-9; j_call: TRBJ1-5; clone_size: -; d_call: TRBD1; cdr3_nt: TGTGCCAGCAGCTTAACGCCGGCAGGGGGCGATCAGCCCCAGCATTTT; cdr3_aa: CASSLTPAGGDQPQHF
cdr3_length: 16; v_call: TRBV9; j_call: TRBJ2-5; clone_size: -; d_call: TRBD1; cdr3_nt: TGTGCCAGCAGCACCCGGGACAGGGGAGCTTTCGAGACCCAGTACTTC; cdr3_aa: CASSTRDRGAFETQYF
cdr3_length: 13; v_call: TRBV7-2; j_call: TRBJ2-5; clone_size: -; d_call: -; cdr3_nt: TGTGCCAGCAGCTACAGGGAGCGGGAGACCCAGTACTTC; cdr3_aa: CASSYRERETQYF
cdr3_length: 15; v_call: TRBV2; j_call: TRBJ2-3; clone_size: -; d_call: -; cdr3_nt: TGTGCCAGCAGTGGGGAGGTTTGGGGCACAGATACGCAGTATTTT; cdr3_aa: CASSGEVWGTDTQYF
cdr3_length: 16; v_call: TRBV7-2; j_call: TRBJ2-3; clone_size: -; d_call: -; cdr3_nt: TGTGCCAGCATCCCCAACCTCCGGGGGAACACAGATACGCAGTATTTT; cdr3_aa: CASIPNLRGNTDTQYF
cdr3_length: 16; v_call: TRBV9; j_call: TRBJ1-1; clone_size: -; d_call: -; cdr3_nt: TGTGCCAGCAGCGTAGGCTCCCTCGCAGTGAACACTGAAGCTTTCTTT; cdr3_aa: CASSVGSLAVNTEAFF
cdr3_length: 16; v_call: TRBV5-5; j_call: TRBJ1-1; clone_size: -; d_call: TRBD1; cdr3_nt: TGTGCCAGCAGCCATTGGACAGGGGGGATGAACACTGAAGCTTTCTTT; cdr3_aa: CASSHWTGGMNTEAFF